These 6 T cell receptor beta chains originate from one sample sequenced in a study of T cells after yellow fever vaccination. Each CDR3 protein is one row after TCRdb ran MiXCR on the 5' RACE reads. The sample has tens of thousands of distinct CDR3 sequences; about 6.6% are singletons. This specimen was PBMCs, either bulk or a sorted T-cell subset (CD4+, CD8+, memory, or dextramer-sorted; not recorded which), taken on the day of the first yellow fever vaccination. The receptor set was obtained from a man in his late teens or twenties who received the YFV17D yellow fever vaccine.

This clonotype was seen many times. This chain joins TRBV7-9 and TRBJ1-1; 9 positions agree with TRBD1. The J segment lost 5 bases and the V segment lost 5 bases, leaving 9 bases of the junction unmatched. The CDR3 spans 15 residues. Per the germline V gene, CDR1 is SEHNR and CDR2 is FQNEAQ (reference sequence). The CDR3 loop reads CASSPVRDRATEAFF. The CDR3 DNA reads TGTGCCAGCAGCCCCGTACGGGACAGGGCAACTGAAGCTTTCTTT.

This clonotype was recorded many times. The rearrangement links TRBV4-1 to TRBJ2-3; the match to TRBD2 covers 7 bases. This CDR3 is 19 amino acids long. After removal of 0 bases from V and 1 base from J, the junction contained 13 bases not matched to a gene. In germline, CDR1 is MGHRA, CDR2 YSYEKL. Here the CDR3 reads CASSQDTAGRGRGTDTQYF. CDR3 sequence (DNA): TGCGCCAGCAGCCAAGATACGGCGGGGAGGGGAAGGGGCACAGATACGCAGTATTTT.

The V call is TRBV12-1, the J call TRBJ1-4; the table's D call, TRBD1, was not checked against the DNA. TRBV12-1 is classified as a pseudogene. The CDR3 contains 15 residues. This CDR3 reads CASSSGLLCNEKLFF. CDR3 in DNA: TGTGCCAGCAGCTCGGGGCTGCTCTGTAATGAAAAACTGTTTTTT.

This clonotype was picked up many times. This sequence joins TRBV6-1 and TRBJ1-5; a possible D gene is TRBD1 (5 bases). Germline lookup yields CDR1 MNHNS and CDR2 SASEGT. The CDR3 runs 13 residues. V dropped 6 bases and J dropped 7 bases, with 13 bases sitting between them. CDR3 in DNA: TGTGCCAGCAGGCAGGGTATCTCCCAGCCCCAGCATTTT. This translates into CASRQGISQPQHF.

With regard to this clonotype: This clone may be a read error of a much larger clone one base away. This rearrangement joins TRBV5-1 to TRBJ2-1; D might be TRBD1 or TRBD2, each matching 5 bases. The CDR3 covers 16 residues. Germline assignment: CDR1 SGHRS and CDR2 YFSETQ. Here the CDR3 DNA reads TGCGTCAGCAGCTCCTACGGGACGGAGAGTGGCAATGAGCAGTTCTTC. Amino acids: CVSSSYGTESGNEQFF.

This clonotype was seen repeatedly, ten times or more. This chain connects TRBV5-1 to TRBJ2-3; 8 bases fit TRBD1. CDR1 is SGHRS and CDR2 is YFSETQ in the germline V gene. This CDR3 comprises 15 residues. V shed 4 bases, J shed 0 bases, and the junction held 4 bases outside the gene matches. CDR3 amino acids: CASSPRTGSTDTQYF. CDR3 nucleotide sequence: TGCGCCAGCAGCCCCCGGACAGGGAGCACAGATACGCAGTATTTT. The variable domain in full, completed from reference TRBV5-1 and TRBJ2-3, reads KAGVTQTPRYLIKTRGQQVTLSCSPISGHRSVSWYQQTPGQGLQFLFEYFSETQRNKGNFPGRFSGRQFSNSRSEMNVSTLELGDSALYLCASSPRTGSTDTQYFGPGTRLTVL.